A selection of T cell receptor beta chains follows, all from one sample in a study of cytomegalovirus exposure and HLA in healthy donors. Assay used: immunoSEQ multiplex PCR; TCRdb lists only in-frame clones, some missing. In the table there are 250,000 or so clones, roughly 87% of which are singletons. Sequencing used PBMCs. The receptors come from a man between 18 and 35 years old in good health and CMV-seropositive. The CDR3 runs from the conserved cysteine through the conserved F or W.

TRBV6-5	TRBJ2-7	CASSQTGGSDEQYF
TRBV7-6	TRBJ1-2	CASSPLTPNYGYTF
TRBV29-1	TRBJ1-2	CSGLTGDGYTF
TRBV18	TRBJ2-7	CASSPRGLVSAEQYF
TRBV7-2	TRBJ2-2	CASSLALANTGELFF
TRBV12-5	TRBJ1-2	CASAQDSYGYTF
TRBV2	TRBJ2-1	CASNSRGDEQFF
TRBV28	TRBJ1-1	CASSFPEQGGGTEAFF
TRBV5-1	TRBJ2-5	CASSALGQLTSGRVETQYF
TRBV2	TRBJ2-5	CASSEGAGGFETQYF
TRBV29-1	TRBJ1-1	CSTVRGTEAFF
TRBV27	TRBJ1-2	CASSYRVGYGYTF
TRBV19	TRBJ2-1	CASGVYEQFF
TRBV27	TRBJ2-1	CASSFPEDNEQFF
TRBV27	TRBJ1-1	CASSLGGFRTEAFF
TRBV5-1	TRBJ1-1	CASSLVAASNTEAFF
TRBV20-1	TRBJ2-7	CSARLGVKQYF
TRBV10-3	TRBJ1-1	CAISEEGALGTEAFF
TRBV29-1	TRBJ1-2	CSVVFLTGDYGYTF
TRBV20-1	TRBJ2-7	CSALGIYEQYF
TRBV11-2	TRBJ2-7	CASSPGLASYEQYF
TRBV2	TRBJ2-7	CASSDFDGRIESGLQYF
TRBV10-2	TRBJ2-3	CASSRAGSTDTQYF
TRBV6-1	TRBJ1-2	CASSDWRSYGYTF
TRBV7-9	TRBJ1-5	CASSYPERGQPQHF
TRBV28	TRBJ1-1	CASSSTGMNTEAFF
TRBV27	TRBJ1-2	CASRTPGLGGYTF
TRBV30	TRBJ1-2	CAWSLGQGDGYTF
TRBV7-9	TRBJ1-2	CASTTTVVLPGYTF
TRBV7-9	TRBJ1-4	CASSYTVGELFF
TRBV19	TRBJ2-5	CASRPWEGADETQYF
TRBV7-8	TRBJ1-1	CASSRNPGVGTEAFF
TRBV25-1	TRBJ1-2	CASSDKWYGYTF
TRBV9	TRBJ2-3	CASSPDGLAGSTDTQYF